Below are 18 T cell receptor beta chains sequenced from a single sample in a study of cytomegalovirus exposure and HLA in healthy donors listed by TCRdb under 2017. The library was made by the immunoSEQ multiplex PCR assay. For the multiplex PCR, a mixture combining 60 forward primers for TCR Vbeta segments and 13 reverse primers for TCR Jbeta segments was used. The immuneACCESS repertoire file appears here via TCRdb, limited to in-frame rearrangements. These files lack a portion of the clones; in checked studies, under half of the deficit traces to unresolved V genes, and the cause of the others is not known. Within this sample are roughly 190,000 clones, with about four fifths of them counted one time only. Together, the top ten hold 1.5% to 2% of the sample. Sequenced: PBMCs. The receptors derive from a man aged 18 to 35 in good health and CMV-seronegative.

The CDR3 here is CASRRTGEDEKLFF. The CDR3, as DNA: TGTGCCAGCAGGCGGACAGGCGAGGATGAAAAACTGTTTTTT. The V and J genes are TRBV5-6 and TRBJ1-4; 7 nucleotides line up with TRBD1. Germline assignment: CDR1 SGHDT and CDR2 YYEEEE. The CDR3 sequence is 14 residues long. Trimming at V came to 5 bases and at J to 6 bases, leaving 7 bases not matched to a gene.

The chain uses TRBV9 and TRBJ2-5; 12 bases align to TRBD2. Unmatched junction bases numbered 2, after V lost 0 bases and J lost 5 bases. The germline gives CDR1 SGDLS, CDR2 YYNGEE. There are 15 residues in the CDR3. DNA for the CDR3: TGTGCCAGCAGCGTAGCTACTAGCGGGGGGGAGACCCAGTACTTC. It specifies CASSVATSGGETQYF.

This clone was detected only once. In nucleotides, the CDR3 is TGTGCCAGCAGCACCCGACCGGGACTAGCGGGAGATAGATCGGAGACCCAGTACTTC. It specifies CASSTRPGLAGDRSETQYF. The gene calls are TRBV11-2 and TRBJ2-5; 14 bases are a match to TRBD2. V shed 5 bases and J 5 bases; nucleotides not matched to a gene: 16. The CDR3 is made up of 19 amino acids. The V gene's germline CDR1 is SGHAT and CDR2 FQNNGV. Supplemented by reference TRBV11-2 and TRBJ2-5, the full variable domain reads EAGVAQSPRYKIIEKRQSVAFWCNPISGHATLYWYQQILGQGPKLLIQFQNNGVVDDSQLPKDRFSAERLKGVDSTLKIQPAKLEDSAVYLCASSTRPGLAGDRSETQYFGPGTRLLVL.

The rearrangement links TRBV7-6 to TRBJ2-3, with 7 nucleotides matching TRBD2. Germline trimming cut 1 base from V and 11 bases from J; bases unmatched to any gene: 6. Germline loops: CDR1 SGHVS, CDR2 FNYEAQ. The CDR3 sequence is 13 residues long. This chain's CDR3 is CASSLDRGVRQYF. In nucleotides, the CDR3 is TGTGCCAGCAGCTTAGACCGGGGGGTTCGGCAGTATTTT.

The V gene is TRBV7-2, the J gene TRBJ1-1, with D hard to call. The CDR3 spans 13 residues. Germline CDR1 and CDR2: SGHTA and FQGNSA. V was trimmed by 2 bases and J by 3 bases, leaving 7 bases between them. The CDR3 nucleotides are TGTGCCAGCAGCTTAAGCACCGACACTGAAGCTTTCTTT. Translated, it gives CASSLSTDTEAFF.

In this sample, this clone turned up a few times. J is TRBJ2-6 and V is TRBV28, with D perhaps TRBD1 (6 bases). CDR3 size: 15 residues. Germline V gives CDR1 MDHEN, CDR2 SYDVKM. V lost 5 bases and J lost 4, with 12 bases in between. The CDR3 sequence is CASSKPGVGANVLTF. Written as DNA, the CDR3 is TGTGCCAGCAGTAAACCAGGGGTCGGGGCCAACGTCCTGACTTTC.

The chain combines TRBV11-2 with TRBJ2-4, with 9 nucleotides matching TRBD2. Germline CDR1 is SGHAT and CDR2 is FQNNGV. This CDR3 region has 16 residues. The V gene end was trimmed by 1 base and the J gene end by 6 bases; junction bases not matched to a gene: 7. The CDR3 loop is CASSLGGSGSLNIQYF. CDR3 bases: TGTGCCAGCAGCTTAGGAGGTAGCGGGAGCCTAAACATTCAGTACTTC.

V is TRBV6-6 and J is TRBJ2-3, with 8 positions matching TRBD1. The CDR3 is 16 amino acids. In germline, CDR1 is MNHNY, CDR2 SVGAGI (reference sequence). V shed 6 bases, J shed 2 bases, and the junction held 10 bases outside the gene matches. The CDR3 loop is CASSRGQGGTTDTQYF. For the CDR3, the DNA is TGTGCCAGCAGCCGCGGACAGGGCGGAACCACAGATACGCAGTATTTT.

The chain employs TRBV2 and TRBJ1-2, with 7 bases matching TRBD1. Germline assignment: CDR1 SNHLY and CDR2 FYNNEI. J was trimmed by 5 bases and V by 1 base; bases with no gene match: 4. The CDR3 length is 14 residues. The CDR3 sequence: CASSEVQGNYGYTF. The CDR3 DNA reads as TGTGCCAGCAGTGAAGTACAGGGGAATTATGGCTACACCTTC.

Of note for this clone: One junction end does not reproduce the germline sequence, and a read error may be involved. The chain joins TRBV2 to TRBJ1-2; the D is unclear. The CDR3 is 10 amino acids. Germline assignment: CDR1 SNHLY and CDR2 FYNNEI. The CDR3 sequence is CASSNPIPSF. In nucleotides, the CDR3 is TGTGCCAGCTCGAACCCTATTCCTTCCTTC.

This clone was observed a few times. This rearrangement joins TRBV7-9 to TRBJ2-2, with 8 positions matching TRBD2. J gave up 1 base and V 6 bases, and 10 bases lay outside the gene matches. The CDR3 has 17 residues. In germline, CDR1 is SEHNR, CDR2 FQNEAQ (reference sequence). CDR3 in amino acids: CASRNSGSAENTGELFF. The CDR3 region has the DNA TGTGCCAGCAGAAACAGCGGGAGCGCTGAGAACACCGGGGAGCTGTTTTTT.

This sequence joins TRBV29-1 and TRBJ1-1; D is uncertain. Trimming took 6 bases from V and 3 from J, leaving 11 bases between them. The CDR3 is made up of 12 amino acids. CDR1 is SQVTM, CDR2 ANQGSEA, per germline. The CDR3 DNA sequence: TGCAGCGTAAGATTTACGGACACTGAAGCTTTCTTT. As protein: CSVRFTDTEAFF.

A few counts support this clone. The chain carries TRBV7-3 and TRBJ2-3; D is possibly TRBD2 (5 bases). Germline V CDR1 and CDR2: SGHTA, FQGTGA. Trimming pared 1 base from V and 6 bases from J, leaving 20 bases between. There are 17 residues in the CDR3. The CDR3: CASSLRRLSGWGDTQYF. The CDR3 nucleotides are TGTGCCAGCAGCTTAAGACGACTATCGGGGTGGGGTGATACGCAGTATTTT. The variable domain in full, completed from reference TRBV7-3 and TRBJ2-3, reads GAGVSQTPSNKVTEKGKYVELRCDPISGHTALYWYRQSLGQGPEFLIYFQGTGAADDSGLPNDRFFAVRPEGSVSTLKIQRTERGDSAVYLCASSLRRLSGWGDTQYFGPGTRLTVL.

V gene TRBV10-2 combines with J gene TRBJ2-3; TRBD2 matches at 9 bases. J gave up 0 bases and V 11 bases, and 15 bases lay outside the gene matches. Germline V gene sequence: CDR1 WSHSY, CDR2 SAAADI. CDR3 length: 17 amino acids. The CDR3 spells CAVKKLAGPFSTDTQYF. The CDR3 DNA reads TGCGCCGTAAAGAAACTAGCGGGTCCTTTTAGCACAGATACGCAGTATTTT.

This rearrangement joins TRBV4-3 to TRBJ2-2, with 7 bases fitting TRBD1. Germline V gene data show CDR1 as LGHNA and CDR2 as YSLEER. The CDR3 consists of 16 residues. J lost 7 bases, V lost 3 bases, and 11 bases had no gene match. The CDR3 coding sequence is TGCGCCAGCAGCCAGCCCGACAGGGTTAGTGGCGGGGAGCTGTTTTTT. Translated, it gives CASSQPDRVSGGELFF.

The rearrangement links TRBV28 to TRBJ2-2; the D gene is possibly TRBD1 (6 bases). Trimming took off 3 bases at V and 6 bases at J, with 20 bases between the two ends. The CDR3 runs to 17 residues. Germline lookup yields CDR1 MDHEN and CDR2 SYDVKM. The CDR3 is CASSFMGPAQGSGELFF. The CDR3 bases are TGTGCCAGCAGTTTTATGGGTCCAGCACAGGGTTCCGGGGAGCTGTTTTTT.

The rearrangement uses TRBV7-9 and TRBJ2-7, with TRBD1 as a possible D gene (5 bases). The CDR3 contains 14 residues. Germline assignment: CDR1 SEHNR and CDR2 FQNEAQ (reference sequence). V was shortened by 5 bases and J by 2 bases, with 13 bases between the two germline ends. CDR3 coding DNA: TGTGCCAGCAGCCCCTCCAGGGAACCCTACGAGCAGTACTTC. Translated, it gives CASSPSREPYEQYF.

This clone came up once. V gene TRBV5-6 combines with J gene TRBJ1-1, with 7 bases lining up with TRBD1. After removal of 4 bases from V and 4 bases from J, the junction contained 13 bases not matched to a gene. The CDR3 sequence is 16 residues long. Germline CDR1 SGHDT, CDR2 YYEEEE. CDR3 protein: CASSSLGRQGSTEAFF. The CDR3 bases are TGTGCCAGCAGCAGCCTGGGAAGACAGGGAAGCACTGAAGCTTTCTTT.